This record looks at one T cell receptor (beta chain) sequence and its context. This record belongs to a study of blood T cell repertoires in COVID-19. Assay: immunoSEQ multiplex PCR; the TCRdb copy retains only in-frame clones and omits some. The table has under 400,000 clones, approximately 89% seen once. Sequenced: PBMCs or T cells enriched from blood (not recorded which). This sequence was found in a man in his forties in a cohort exposed to, infected with or recovered from COVID-19 (not recorded which).

CDR3 sequence reads: CASSLGDRVKGGYTF. In DNA form, the CDR3 reads TGCGCCAGCAGCTTGGGGGACAGGGTTAAGGGTGGCTACACCTTC. This chain joins TRBV5-1 and TRBJ1-2; 9 bases align to TRBD1. The junction had 7 bases not matched to a gene; V was cut back by 0 bases and J by 7 bases. This CDR3 has 15 amino acids. In germline, CDR1 is SGHRS, CDR2 YFSETQ.